These 5 T cell receptor beta chains originate from one sample sequenced in a study of blood T cells in healthy people across ages. With a J-beta primer mix and a sample-barcoded 5' primer, a second PCR ran about 7 to 12 cycles. MiXCR, run by TCRdb on the 5' RACE reads, gives a single entry per CDR3 protein. The repertoire holds 870,000 or so distinct CDR3 sequences, with roughly 26% as singletons. Sequencing was carried out using blood. Receptors originate from an elderly woman in good health.

CDR3 coding DNA: TGCAGCGCCCGGGTTTCGAATGGCTACACCTTC. It encodes CSARVSNGYTF. The chain employs TRBV29-1 and TRBJ1-2; no clear D gene. The CDR3 contains 11 residues. CDR1 and CDR2 from the germline V gene are SQVTM and ANQGSEA. Trimming left V 7 bases short and J 6 bases short, with 12 bases between.

The CDR3 nucleotides read TGTGCCAGCCTCCCGGGGGAGGGAGAGTCACCCCTCCACTTT. It specifies CASLPGEGESPLHF. V gene TRBV28 combines with J gene TRBJ1-6; D might be TRBD1 (5 bases). Germline V CDR1 and CDR2: MDHEN, SYDVKM. The CDR3 sequence is 14 residues long. The V gene lost 8 bases and the J gene lost 10 bases, with 18 bases spanning the gap.

Many counts were recorded for this clonotype. The chain combines TRBV7-2 with TRBJ1-6, with 7 nucleotides matching TRBD1. There are 16 residues in the CDR3. Per the germline V gene, CDR1 is SGHTA and CDR2 is FQGNSA. Trimming removed 4 bases from V and 6 bases from J; junction bases left unmatched: 9. CDR3 DNA sequence: TGTGCCAGCAGCTGGGGGACAGCGGCACCTAATTCACCCCTCCACTTT. This sequence encodes CASSWGTAAPNSPLHF.

With respect to this clonotype: It may be a read error: a sequence one base away is much more abundant. The genes are TRBV7-9 and TRBJ2-1; TRBD2 agrees at 10 bases. Germline V lookup: CDR1 SEHNR, CDR2 FQNEAQ (reference sequence). CDR3 length: 16 amino acids. The CDR3 loop reads CATSLEKRGGLNEQFF. The CDR3, as DNA: TGTGCCACCAGCTTAGAGAAGCGGGGGGGTCTCAATGAGCAGTTCTTC.

The J gene is TRBJ1-1, the V gene TRBV18; D not resolved. The ends were cut back, 2 bases at V and 4 bases at J, with 17 bases in the middle. CDR1 is KGHSH and CDR2 is LQKENI in the germline V gene. This CDR3 comprises 16 residues. CDR3: CASSPGLGRSGTEAFF. The DNA of the CDR3 is TGTGCCAGCTCACCAGGTTTGGGGAGATCGGGCACTGAAGCTTTCTTT. Full variable domain (missing parts from reference TRBV18 and TRBJ1-1): NAGVMQNPRHLVRRRGQEARLRCSPMKGHSHVYWYRQLPEEGLKFMVYLQKENIIDESGMPKERFSAEFPKEGPSILRIQQVVRGDSAAYFCASSPGLGRSGTEAFFGQGTRLTVV.